These T cell receptor beta chains were read from a single sample in a study of blood T cells in healthy people across ages. TCRdb used MiXCR to reprocess the 5' RACE reads, holding one entry per CDR3 protein. The sample includes about 1.5 million distinct CDR3 sequences, 35% to 45% of them seen just once. The material sequenced was blood. The origin of the receptors is a woman younger than 35 in good health. Both conserved end residues are trimmed from each CDR3. The size entry is marked missing in some rows and otherwise reads once, few, many or a size class.

clone size	V gene	CDR3 protein
-	TRBV27	ASSFHINYGYT
-	TRBV10-3	AISEPGGNRNQPQH
few	TRBV20-1	SARGPGQGGGGYT
few	TRBV10-3	AISRGDRVDTQY
-	TRBV27	ASSLRWSTGELF
-	TRBV7-9	ASSLGGGPSYNEQF
-	TRBV7-2	ANSLQYQETQY
-	TRBV14	ASSQVSHSEQF
-	TRBV6-5	ASSYSGQIAKNIQY
-	TRBV28	ASSVGGRGYEQY
once	TRBV7-3	ASRPRQGVYLGYT
few	TRBV4-1	ASSQDSTRLYHYEQY
-	TRBV4-3	ASSLLTGINTEAF
-	TRBV14	ASSPRGTAFYEQY
-	TRBV6-2/TRBV6-3	ASSYSPRGGTEAF
-	TRBV7-8	ASSLGTESPLH
-	TRBV20-1	SASGTAYQETQY
-	TRBV14	ASSSFQGQPQH
few	TRBV5-6	ASSPLLWTSGGPRDNEQF
-	TRBV12-3/TRBV12-4	ASRMTGNHGYT
many	TRBV7-9	ASSQYGYT
few	TRBV7-9	ASRGQGPYNEQF
-	TRBV7-2	ASSLTSSPNQPQH
once	TRBV5-1	ASSRRTGTDYGYT
-	TRBV12-3/TRBV12-4	ASRPGTASSYEQY
-	TRBV7-2	ASSLRHLSGNTIY
-	TRBV7-2	ASSLGTLSGYT
-	TRBV2	ASSERRGGYDYGYT
-	TRBV14	ASSQDSGGQETQY
-	TRBV7-9	ASSLTLPRGKQLNSPLH
-	TRBV27	ASTQPYNYGYT
-	TRBV12-3/TRBV12-4	ASSFQAGEETQY
-	TRBV5-4	ASSLSLSGDTQY
-	TRBV7-2	ASSLVEGGGTSTDTQY
-	TRBV7-2	ASSTGFYSEQY
many	TRBV6-5	ASSSRGANTEAF
few	TRBV18	ASSPAYRYGYT
few	TRBV25-1	ASSVWGESGEQY
-	TRBV20-1	SASRGLQETQY
few	TRBV20-1	SAMGTFSYEQY
-	TRBV19	ASRRGLAPTYNEQF
-	TRBV20-1	SVQQVPSSLYEQY
-	TRBV19	ASRNGRNQHQH
few	TRBV7-9	ASSLPGRRNSPLH
few	TRBV5-8	ASSPYISGYT
-	TRBV29-1	SVKLGTDAQY
-	TRBV16	ASSQRGQGNQPQH
few	TRBV4-2	ASSQGGQGGTEAF
once	TRBV15	ATSRDFDRVDYGYT
-	TRBV18	ASSPQTQDYEQY
-	TRBV12-3/TRBV12-4	ASKPGTHRVDTQY
once	TRBV10-3	AISESISETQY
few	TRBV12-5	ASGLVVVDRDYEQF
few	TRBV12-3/TRBV12-4	ASNLGGGLTDTQY